Listed below are T cell receptor beta chains from one sample, sequenced in a study of shared clonotypes between healthy human individuals. Clones were read by immunoSEQ multiplex PCR, and TCRdb kept only the in-frame ones, dropping some. The sample holds about 2.1 million clones, about 93% seen once. Sequenced: naive CD8+ T cells from PBMCs. Every receptor here comes from a man younger than 30 in good health. Some clones in this sample may be carry-over from other donors' samples. The CDR3 runs from the conserved cysteine through the conserved F or W. D genes are given only for firm matches. The size entry is marked missing in some rows and otherwise reads once, few, many or a size class.

abundance	v_gene	d_gene	j_gene	CDR3nt	CDR3aa
.	TRBV7-9	TRBD2	TRBJ2-1	TGTGCCAGCAGCCCCCGCGTCTCTAGCGGGTACAATGAGCAGTTCTTC	CASSPRVSSGYNEQFF
.	TRBV7-9	.	TRBJ1-1	TGTGCCAGCAGCTTACTTCCAGGGATGAACACTGAAGCTTTCTTT	CASSLLPGMNTEAFF
once	TRBV6-1	TRBD2	TRBJ2-1	TGTGCCAGCAGTGGGCCTCCTAGCGGGAGGGCCTACAATGAGCAGTTCTTC	CASSGPPSGRAYNEQFF
.	TRBV19	.	TRBJ1-5	TGTGCCAGTAGTCTCCGGGACACGAATCAGCCCCAGCATTTT	CASSLRDTNQPQHF
.	TRBV27	TRBD2	TRBJ2-7	TGTGCCAGCAAGGGACTAGCCTACGAGCAGTACTTC	CASKGLAYEQYF
.	TRBV29-1	TRBD2	TRBJ2-1	TGCAGCGGGCGACTAGCGGATTACAATGAGCAGTTCTTC	CSGRLADYNEQFF
.	TRBV27	.	TRBJ2-7	TGTGCCAGCAGTTTTTCACAGAACTACGAGCAGTACTTC	CASSFSQNYEQYF
.	TRBV4-3	TRBD2	TRBJ2-5	TGCGCCAGCAGCCAAGGCGTGTCGGGCGCACGGGGGGGCCAAGAGACCCAGTACTTC	CASSQGVSGARGGQETQYF
.	TRBV19	.	TRBJ1-1	TGCATGACAGCGAACACTGAAGCTTTCTTT	CMTANTEAFF
.	TRBV2	.	TRBJ2-3	TGTGCCAGATTCAGGGTGCCAGATACGCAGTATTTT	CARFRVPDTQYF
.	TRBV7-9	TRBD1	TRBJ2-7	TGTGCCAGCAGCTCGAAAAGCGGACAGGACTACGAGCAGTACTTC	CASSSKSGQDYEQYF
once	TRBV4-1	.	TRBJ2-1	TGCGCCAGCGCGGCGCTTGGCGTCCTCTCCTACAATGAGCAGTTCTTC	CASAALGVLSYNEQFF